The clone carrying this T cell receptor (beta chain) appeared a single time. The antigen remains unidentified. The table came from immunoSEQ multiplex PCR; TCRdb's copy has only in-frame clones and leaves some out. This repertoire shows 20,000 to 30,000 clones, 70% to 80% found once; its top ten account for 18%. This record belongs to a study of CD4 T cells in relation to SARS-CoV-2 and coronaviruses. This CDR3 has 15 residues. V was cut by 4 bases and J by 6 bases, with 15 bases left in between. The germline gives CDR1 SGHVS, CDR2 FQNEAQ. CD4+ T cells from unexposed donors were obtained before the COVID-19 pandemic (2011-2018). After approximately ten days of culture, CD4+ T cells were isolated. Half the medium was replaced with IL-2 medium on days 3 and 7.

This sequence joins TRBV7-8 and TRBJ2-2, with D possibly called TRBD1 or TRBD2 (6 bases each). The specimen sequenced was CD4+ T cells from PBMCs, cultured in vitro. The TCR sequence derives from a human donor in good health. In DNA, the CDR3 is TGTGCCAGCAGCTCGGGGGCCCCGAGGGCCGGGGAGCTGTTTTTT. Residues: CASSSGAPRAGELFF.